This passage covers 15 T cell receptor beta chains from one sample sequenced in a study of blood T cell repertoires in COVID-19. Repertoires were generated with immunoSEQ multiplex PCR, while TCRdb's copy carries only in-frame clones and drops some. Among around 200,000 clones listed, 75% to 90% were seen once. Sequencing was done on a sample of PBMCs or T cells enriched from blood (not recorded which). The origin of the receptors is a young woman who had been exposed to COVID-19.

The gene calls are TRBV30 and TRBJ2-7, with 9 bases fitting TRBD1. This CDR3 has 13 amino acids. Per germline, CDR1 GTSNPN and CDR2 SVGIG (reference sequence). Trimming took 1 base from V and 8 from J; bases not matched to a gene: 6. This chain's CDR3 is CAWSAGTGWKQYF. For the CDR3, the DNA is TGTGCCTGGAGTGCCGGGACAGGGTGGAAGCAGTACTTC.

The rearrangement uses TRBV19 and TRBJ1-1; the D is unclear. V gave up 1 base and J gave up 1 base, with 10 bases separating them. This CDR3 is 15 amino acids long. Germline CDR1 reads LNHDA; CDR2 reads SQIVND (reference sequence). CDR3 amino acids: CASSIVAGKNTEAFF. The CDR3 region has the DNA TGTGCCAGTAGTATAGTGGCGGGCAAGAACACTGAAGCTTTCTTT.

The rearrangement uses TRBV4-1 and TRBJ2-4; no reliable D call. Deletions cut 0 bases from V and 8 bases from J, with 14 bases between. Germline-derived CDR1 and CDR2 are MGHRA and YSYEKL. The CDR3 contains 15 residues. CDR3 loop: CASSQEYPTRDIQYF. As DNA, the CDR3 is TGCGCCAGCAGCCAAGAGTACCCAACTCGGGACATTCAGTACTTC.

This sequence joins TRBV25-1 and TRBJ1-4; 7 bases are a match to TRBD1. CDR3 size: 14 residues. J was trimmed by 8 bases and V by 3 bases; bases with no gene match: 6. Germline V gene sequence: CDR1 MGHDK, CDR2 SYGVNS. Here the CDR3 reads CASSDRGMGEKLFF. The CDR3 DNA is TGTGCCAGCAGTGACAGGGGGATGGGGGAAAAACTGTTTTTT. Supplemented by reference TRBV25-1 and TRBJ1-4, the full variable domain reads EADIYQTPRYLVIGTGKKITLECSQTMGHDKMYWYQQDPGMELHLIHYSYGVNSTEKGDLSSESTVSRIRTEHFPLTLESARPSHTSQYLCASSDRGMGEKLFFGSGTQLSVL.

The V gene is TRBV5-1, the J gene TRBJ1-3, with D maybe TRBD1 (5 bases). V lost 2 bases and J lost 4, with 10 bases in between. The length of the CDR3 is 14 residues. The V gene's germline CDR1 is SGHRS and CDR2 YFSETQ. The CDR3 DNA follows: TGCGCCAGCAGCTTTCAGGCAGGGGGAAACACCATATATTTT. Amino acid sequence: CASSFQAGGNTIYF. Full variable domain (remainder filled in from reference TRBV5-1 and TRBJ1-3): KAGVTQTPRYLIKTRGQQVTLSCSPISGHRSVSWYQQTPGQGLQFLFEYFSETQRNKGNFPGRFSGRQFSNSRSEMNVSTLELGDSALYLCASSFQAGGNTIYFGEGSWLTVV.

The chain is built from TRBV29-1 and TRBJ1-1; D might be TRBD1 (6 bases). Trimming left V 7 bases short and J 8 bases short, with 17 bases between. CDR1 is SQVTM, CDR2 ANQGSEA, per germline. The CDR3 totals 12 residues. The CDR3 coding sequence is TGCAGCGACAACAGGGCTGGGGTCGAAGCTTTCTTT. Its protein is CSDNRAGVEAFF. Looking up the rest from reference TRBV29-1 and TRBJ1-1 gives the full variable domain: SAVISQKPSRDICQRGTSLTIQCQVDSQVTMMFWYRQQPGQSLTLIATANQGSEATYESGFVIDKFPISRPNLTFSTLTVSNMSPEDSSIYLCSDNRAGVEAFFGQGTRLTVV.

There are a few counts of this clone. The chain uses TRBV2 and TRBJ1-1, with D uncertain. CDR3 size: 13 residues. Germline lookup yields CDR1 SNHLY and CDR2 FYNNEI. V shed 7 bases and J shed 4 bases, with 13 bases lying between them. The CDR3 spells CASTVDGVTEAFF. The DNA of the CDR3 is TGTGCCAGCACCGTAGACGGAGTCACTGAAGCTTTCTTT.

The chain uses TRBV4-2 and TRBJ1-1; D might be TRBD1 (5 bases). Trimming pared 6 bases from V and 0 bases from J, leaving 17 bases between. The CDR3 length is 16 residues. CDR1 and CDR2 from the germline V gene are LGHNA and YNFKEQ. CDR3 region: CASSPSSGKMNTEAFF. As DNA, the CDR3 is TGTGCCAGCAGTCCTTCGTCAGGGAAAATGAACACTGAAGCTTTCTTT.

This clone was seen only once. This chain links TRBV2 with TRBJ2-7, with D possibly being TRBD1 (5 bases). The V end lost 9 bases, the J end lost 0 bases, and 15 bases lay between the germline ends. This CDR3 has 14 amino acids. Germline CDR1 SNHLY, CDR2 FYNNEI. The CDR3 sequence: CARGPDSPSYEQYF. CDR3 DNA sequence: TGTGCCAGGGGCCCTGACAGTCCCTCCTACGAGCAGTACTTC.

V and J are TRBV28 and TRBJ1-1; TRBD1 agrees at 10 bases. V shed 6 bases, J shed 3 bases, and the junction held 1 base outside the gene matches. CDR3 length equals 13 residues. Germline V gene lookup returns CDR1 MDHEN and CDR2 SYDVKM. CDR3 bases: TGTGCCAGCAGGGGGACAGGGGACACTGAAGCTTTCTTT. Its protein product is CASRGTGDTEAFF.

This clone was found a few times. The J gene is TRBJ1-5, the V gene TRBV6-5, with TRBD1 matching 7 bases. V was pared by 6 bases and J by 3 bases, with 5 bases of the junction left unmatched. Per the germline V gene, CDR1 is MNHEY and CDR2 is SVGAGI. This CDR3 has 14 residues. Here the CDR3 reads CASSFTGDNQPQHF. In nucleotides, the CDR3 is TGTGCCAGCAGCTTCACAGGGGACAATCAGCCCCAGCATTTT.

The chain links TRBV6-5 to TRBJ2-2; 8 bases are a match to TRBD2. Losses at the gene ends were 8 bases for V and 0 bases for J; bases not matched to a gene: 5. The germline gives CDR1 MNHEY, CDR2 SVGAGI. The CDR3 runs to 15 residues. The CDR3: CASFTGGANTGELFF. The CDR3 bases are TGTGCCAGCTTTACGGGGGGGGCGAACACCGGGGAGCTGTTTTTT.

The sample holds one count of this clone. The rearrangement uses TRBV30 and TRBJ1-2; no definite D call. V was cut by 0 bases and J by 7 bases, with 6 bases left in between. CDR3 size: 11 residues. Germline values: CDR1 GTSNPN, CDR2 SVGIG (reference sequence). The CDR3 here is CAWSVGLGYTF. In DNA form, the CDR3 reads TGTGCCTGGAGTGTAGGACTTGGCTACACCTTC. Supplemented by reference TRBV30 and TRBJ1-2, the full variable domain reads SQTIHQWPATLVQPVGSPLSLECTVEGTSNPNLYWYRQAAGRGLQLLFYSVGIGQISSEVPQNLSASRPQDRQFILSSKKLLLSDSGFYLCAWSVGLGYTFGSGTRLTVV.

The V gene is TRBV12-5, the J gene TRBJ2-5; TRBD1 aligns across 8 bases. Germline V gene sequence: CDR1 LGHNT, CDR2 FRNRAP. CDR3 length: 15 amino acids. The J segment lost 2 bases and the V segment lost 3 bases, leaving 5 bases of the junction unmatched. The CDR3 sequence is CASGFGTGGQETQYF. The CDR3 bases are TGTGCTAGTGGTTTTGGAACAGGGGGACAAGAGACCCAGTACTTC.

This rearrangement joins TRBV9 to TRBJ1-4, with a tentative D call TRBD1 (5 bases). The CDR3 is 16 amino acids. Germline V gene data show CDR1 as SGDLS and CDR2 as YYNGEE. Trimming cost V 0 bases and J 1 base, with 10 bases left between them. The DNA of the CDR3 is TGTGCCAGCAGCGTAGGGGGCACGGGAACTAATGAAAAACTGTTTTTT. Protein sequence: CASSVGGTGTNEKLFF. The full variable domain, with the rest looked up from reference TRBV9 and TRBJ1-4, is DSGVTQTPKHLITATGQRVTLRCSPRSGDLSVYWYQQSLDQGLQFLIQYYNGEERAKGNILERFSAQQFPDLHSELNLSSLELGDSALYFCASSVGGTGTNEKLFFGSGTQLSVL.